Below are 28 T cell receptor beta chains sequenced from a single sample in a study of control samples from healthy donors and cancer patients. This table comes from immunoSEQ multiplex PCR, and its TCRdb copy is limited to in-frame clones, with some not included. The table has 100,000 to 150,000 clones, 80% to 90% seen once. The source material was blood. The source is a man in his forties or fifties in good health.

The chain couples TRBV7-9 to TRBJ2-5, with a possible D match to TRBD2 (7 bases). Trimming pared 2 bases from V and 1 base from J, leaving 11 bases between. CDR3 length: 15 residues. Germline CDR1 SEHNR, CDR2 FQNEAQ (reference sequence). The CDR3 DNA sequence: TGTGCCAGCAGCTTACGCGGGGGCCCCCAAGAGACCCAGTACTTC. This encodes CASSLRGGPQETQYF.

This chain uses TRBV6-5 with TRBJ1-3; D unclear. V dropped 6 bases and J dropped 1 base, with 13 bases sitting between them. The CDR3 sequence is 15 residues long. Germline V gene lookup returns CDR1 MNHEY and CDR2 SVGAGI. In nucleotides, the CDR3 is TGTGCCAGCAGGGACCTCGGGCGGTCTGGAAACACCATATATTTT. This sequence encodes CASRDLGRSGNTIYF.

The table lists this clone with a few counts. The J gene is TRBJ1-5, the V gene TRBV2, with a possible D match to TRBD1 (6 bases). CDR3 size: 15 residues. The germline V and J ends were trimmed by 7 bases and 1 base, with 14 bases remaining between them. Germline lookup yields CDR1 SNHLY and CDR2 FYNNEI. CDR3 protein: CASKLMGGSNQPQHF. CDR3 sequence (DNA): TGTGCCAGCAAACTAATGGGGGGCAGCAATCAGCCCCAGCATTTT.

This clone was observed a handful of times. The chain joins TRBV9 to TRBJ1-5, with 7 nucleotides matching TRBD1. Germline CDR1 is SGDLS and CDR2 is YYNGEE. This CDR3 contains 15 residues. V was pared by 4 bases and J by 3 bases, with 7 bases of the junction left unmatched. For the CDR3, the DNA is TGTGCCAGCAGCCCATCGACAGGGTACAATCAGCCCCAGCATTTT. Protein product: CASSPSTGYNQPQHF.

In its sample, this clone was seen a few times. The rearrangement joins TRBV24-1 to TRBJ2-1; perhaps TRBD2 as D (6 bases). The V end was cut by 9 bases, the J end by 4 bases, with 9 bases between. This CDR3 spans 12 amino acids. Germline V gene data show CDR1 as KGHDR and CDR2 as SFDVKD. CDR3 protein: CATGTGYNEQFF. The CDR3 region has the DNA TGTGCCACCGGGACTGGATACAATGAGCAGTTCTTC.

The J gene is TRBJ1-2, the V gene TRBV29-1; D gene uncertain. CDR3 length: 12 residues. Deletions cut 3 bases from V and 4 bases from J, with 9 bases between. CDR1 is SQVTM and CDR2 is ANQGSEA in the germline V gene. CDR3 coding DNA: TGCAGCGTTGAGGAGAAACCCTATGGCTACACCTTC. Translation: CSVEEKPYGYTF.

The chain employs TRBV6-6 and TRBJ1-5, with D hard to call. V gave up 6 bases and J gave up 1 base, with 10 bases separating them. The CDR3 contains 14 residues. CDR1 is MNHNY, CDR2 SVGAGI, per germline (reference sequence). CDR3 nucleotide sequence: TGTGCCAGCAGCCCGTCGGACAGCAATCAGCCCCAGCATTTT. It encodes CASSPSDSNQPQHF.

This rearrangement joins TRBV7-9 to TRBJ2-7, with 10 bases lining up with TRBD1. CDR1 is SEHNR and CDR2 is FQNEAQ in the germline V gene (reference sequence). J gave up 3 bases and V 5 bases, and 4 bases lay outside the gene matches. The CDR3 covers 14 residues. The DNA of the CDR3 is TGTGCCAGCAGCCCGACAGGGGGCGGCTACGAGCAGTACTTC. This encodes CASSPTGGGYEQYF.

V usage is TRBV18 and J usage is TRBJ1-2; unclear D gene. This CDR3 region has 14 residues. CDR1 is KGHSH and CDR2 is LQKENI in the germline V gene. V shed 4 bases and J shed 7 bases, with 16 bases lying between them. The CDR3 loop reads CASSHQKAGLGYTF. The DNA for the CDR3 is TGTGCCAGCTCACATCAAAAGGCTGGGCTTGGCTACACCTTC.

The V call is TRBV30, the J call TRBJ2-2, with a tentative D call TRBD2 (5 bases). Germline V gene data show CDR1 as GTSNPN and CDR2 as SVGIG (reference sequence). The CDR3 loop spans 14 amino acids. With 0 bases removed from V and 8 bases from J, the gap between germline ends came to 13 bases. CDR3 coding DNA: TGTGCCTGGAGTGTAATTCGGGGTGGAGGGGAGCTGTTTTTT. It translates to CAWSVIRGGGELFF.

J is TRBJ2-1 and V is TRBV29-1; D might be TRBD1 or TRBD2, each matching 5 bases. Trimming removed 8 bases from V and 5 bases from J, with 10 bases in between. The CDR3 is made up of 11 amino acids. Germline V gene lookup returns CDR1 SQVTM and CDR2 ANQGSEA. CDR3 coding DNA: TGCAGCTGGGGACGGAACAATGAGCAGTTCTTC. This translates into CSWGRNNEQFF.

The chain links TRBV25-1 to TRBJ2-5, with 7 bases aligning to TRBD1. The V gene end was trimmed by 7 bases and the J gene end by 5 bases; junction bases not matched to a gene: 10. This CDR3 comprises 14 residues. CDR1 and CDR2 from the germline V gene are MGHDK and SYGVNS. The CDR3 nucleotides are TGTGCCAGCAACCCACAGGGGCGCGGGGAGACCCAGTACTTC. Its protein is CASNPQGRGETQYF.

The genes are TRBV6-2 or TRBV6-3 and TRBJ1-3, with TRBD1 as a possible D gene (6 bases). The CDR3 is 16 residues long. Germline assignment: CDR1 MNHEY and CDR2 SVGEGT. V was clipped by 5 bases and J by 3 bases, with 17 bases between them. In DNA form, the CDR3 reads TGTGCCAGCAGTCCCGGGACATTTGGACGTGGAAACACCATATATTTT. Translating it yields CASSPGTFGRGNTIYF.

V is TRBV30 and J is TRBJ1-4, with D possibly being TRBD1 (6 bases). Germline CDR1 GTSNPN, CDR2 SVGIG (reference sequence). Trimming pared 1 base from V and 7 bases from J, leaving 16 bases between. The CDR3 loop spans 15 amino acids. CDR3 DNA: TGTGCCTGGAGTGCGTTCGGGGGCGGGACTGAAAAACTGTTTTTT. Translating it yields CAWSAFGGGTEKLFF.

V usage is TRBV18 and J usage is TRBJ2-5, with unresolved D. Trimming took 1 base from V and 4 from J, leaving 10 bases between them. Per the germline V gene, CDR1 is KGHSH and CDR2 is LQKENI. This CDR3 is built from 14 residues. This CDR3 is CASSPRRATETQYF. CDR3 nucleotides: TGTGCCAGCTCACCACGCCGAGCTACAGAGACCCAGTACTTC.

The chain couples TRBV6-6 to TRBJ2-1; TRBD2 matches at 8 bases. The CDR3 covers 15 residues. J gave up 4 bases and V 3 bases, and 5 bases lay outside the gene matches. CDR1 MNHNY and CDR2 SVGAGI come from the germline V gene (reference sequence). CDR3 bases: TGTGCCAGCAGTTATGGTAGCGGGGTTTACAATGAGCAGTTCTTC. This codes for CASSYGSGVYNEQFF.

The sample holds a few counts of this clone. The chain recombines TRBV7-2 with TRBJ2-3; D is undetermined. The CDR3 loop spans 15 amino acids. Between the trimmed V and J ends, which lost 3 bases and 0 bases, there was a span of 10 bases. From germline, CDR1 is SGHTA and CDR2 FQGNSA. The chain's CDR3 is CASSFLSLSTDTQYF. The CDR3 DNA sequence: TGTGCCAGCAGCTTCTTAAGTTTAAGCACAGATACGCAGTATTTT.

The CDR3 loop is CASNRGNEQFF. The CDR3 bases are TGTGCCAGTAACAGGGGCAATGAGCAGTTCTTC. V and J are TRBV19 and TRBJ2-1, with 7 bases lining up with TRBD1. From germline, CDR1 is LNHDA and CDR2 SQIVND (reference sequence). Trimming took 7 bases from V and 6 from J; bases not matched to a gene: 0. The CDR3 length is 11 residues.

This rearrangement joins TRBV27 to TRBJ1-1; no firm D call. The germline CDR1 and CDR2 sequences are MNHEY and SMNVEV (reference sequence). Trimming left V 6 bases short and J 2 bases short, with 16 bases between. The CDR3 sequence is 15 residues long. CDR3 in amino acids: CASRRQTYTNTEAFF. CDR3 nucleotides: TGTGCCAGCAGGCGACAAACATACACTAACACTGAAGCTTTCTTT.

V gene TRBV3-1 (or the pseudogene TRBV3-2) combines with J gene TRBJ2-7, with D unresolved. Germline values: CDR1 LGHDT, CDR2 YNNKEL (reference sequence). The CDR3 contains 17 residues. V lost 2 bases and J 2 bases, leaving 19 bases between the germline ends. CDR3 residues: CASSQNSDRPPPYEQYF. In DNA form, the CDR3 reads TGTGCCAGCAGCCAAAACTCCGACCGGCCGCCGCCCTACGAGCAGTACTTC.

The gene calls are TRBV24-1 and TRBJ1-5; D call uncertain. V lost 2 bases, J lost 0 bases, and 13 bases lay in between. The CDR3 loop spans 17 amino acids. Per germline, CDR1 KGHDR and CDR2 SFDVKD. CDR3 residues: CATSDSSRLYSNQPQHF. For the CDR3, the DNA is TGTGCCACCAGTGATTCTTCCAGACTTTATAGCAATCAGCCCCAGCATTTT.

The chain carries TRBV21-1 and TRBJ2-1; the table's D call, TRBD2, was not checked against the DNA. TRBV21-1 is assigned pseudogene status. The CDR3 sequence is 16 residues long. CDR3 protein: CASSSRLAGAPSNQFF. In nucleotides, the CDR3 is TGTGCCAGCAGCAGTCGACTAGCGGGGGCCCCTTCTAATCAGTTCTTC.

This clone was picked up a small number of times. The chain couples TRBV25-1 to TRBJ1-1, with a possible D match to TRBD1 (5 bases). This CDR3 contains 13 residues. Germline V CDR1 and CDR2: MGHDK, SYGVNS. Trimming pared 8 bases from V and 0 bases from J, leaving 10 bases between. The CDR3 sequence: CASGGSVNTEAFF. The CDR3 DNA reads as TGTGCCAGCGGGGGAAGCGTGAACACTGAAGCTTTCTTT. Drawing the rest from reference TRBV25-1 and TRBJ1-1, the complete variable domain is EADIYQTPRYLVIGTGKKITLECSQTMGHDKMYWYQQDPGMELHLIHYSYGVNSTEKGDLSSESTVSRIRTEHFPLTLESARPSHTSQYLCASGGSVNTEAFFGQGTRLTVV.

The rearrangement links TRBV7-9 to TRBJ2-5; possibly TRBD1 or TRBD2 for D (5 bases each). This CDR3 region has 16 residues. Germline CDR1 and CDR2: SEHNR and FQNEAQ (reference sequence). Trimming left V 0 bases short and J 7 bases short, with 18 bases between. CDR3 loop: CASSLAGTVPWGTQYF. The CDR3 region has the DNA TGTGCCAGCAGCTTAGCAGGGACGGTGCCTTGGGGGACCCAGTACTTC.

V gene TRBV6-2 or TRBV6-3 combines with J gene TRBJ2-5; a weak D match, TRBD2 (5 bases). Germline V CDR1 and CDR2: MNHEY, SVGEGT. The length of the CDR3 is 14 residues. V gave up 5 bases and J gave up 6 bases, with 16 bases separating them. The chain's CDR3 is CASSPAGLDQTQYF. The CDR3 DNA reads TGTGCCAGCAGTCCGGCGGGTCTCGACCAGACCCAGTACTTC.

The chain recombines TRBV5-1 with TRBJ1-3, with 8 bases fitting TRBD1. Per the germline V gene, CDR1 is SGHRS and CDR2 is YFSETQ. The V and J ends lost 7 bases and 4 bases, in that order; junction bases with no gene match: 4. CDR3 length: 13 residues. The CDR3 DNA reads TGCGCCAGCTCAGGGGGCCCGGGAAACACCATATATTTT. As protein: CASSGGPGNTIYF.

The V gene is TRBV10-3, the J gene TRBJ1-5; D remains ambiguous. Between the trimmed V and J ends, which lost 10 bases and 2 bases, there was a span of 9 bases. In germline, CDR1 is ENHRY, CDR2 SYGVKD. The length of the CDR3 is 12 residues. The CDR3 DNA sequence: TGTGCCACGGCGTCGGGCAATCAGCCCCAGCATTTT. It yields the protein CATASGNQPQHF.

This chain connects TRBV24-1 to TRBJ1-5; D ambiguous. Germline CDR1 and CDR2: KGHDR and SFDVKD. This CDR3 is built from 14 residues. Trimming shortened V by 1 base and J by 10 bases, and 13 bases separated the two germline ends. CDR3 region: CATSDFRQALPQHF. For the CDR3, the DNA is TGTGCCACCAGTGATTTCCGTCAAGCGTTACCCCAGCATTTT.